This TCR beta chain was retrieved from a study of cytomegalovirus exposure and HLA in healthy donors. Of note for this clone: Its antigen is still unknown.

This CDR3 is built from 15 residues. Trimming removed 1 base from V and 0 bases from J, with 7 bases in between. Germline V gene lookup returns CDR1 LNHDA and CDR2 SQIVND (reference sequence). A multiplex PCR was run with 60 Vbeta primers and 13 Jbeta primers. Assay used: immunoSEQ multiplex PCR; TCRdb lists only in-frame clones, some missing. The sample lists approximately 89,000 clones; more than 65% were seen once. Whole-study results and caveats: Rarity marked most TCR sequences, yet some public TCRs occurred in many donors.

The material sequenced was PBMCs. V gene TRBV19 combines with J gene TRBJ1-5; D uncertain. The sequence was collected from a human donor in good health. Written as DNA, the CDR3 is TGTGCCAGTAGTATAGCCCCCCATAGCAATCAGCCCCAGCATTTT. Translation: CASSIAPHSNQPQHF.